These T cell receptor beta chains were read from a single sample in a study of cytomegalovirus exposure and HLA in healthy donors. Profiled with immunoSEQ multiplex PCR; TCRdb holds only in-frame clones, not every one. Of 200,000 or so clones listed, 75% to 85% were seen once; the top ten hold approximately 1.4%. Sequencing was done on a sample of PBMCs. The receptor source for this set is a girl under 18 in good health and CMV-seronegative. CDR3s include the opening cysteine and the closing phenylalanine or tryptophan. D genes are given only for firm matches.

TRBV7-9	TRBJ1-5	TRBD1	CSSSLDTGGLRNQPQHF
TRBV29-1	TRBJ1-5	NA	CSVRGGSNQPQHF
TRBV15	TRBJ1-2	NA	CATSRDQWTGYTF
TRBV28	TRBJ1-3	TRBD1	CASRPTLGGYSGNTIYF
TRBV7-3	TRBJ2-1	NA	CASSQDSNEQFF
TRBV29-1	TRBJ1-4	NA	CSARGQGTNEKLFF
TRBV6-6	TRBJ1-1	NA	CASRPPDSLNTEAFF
TRBV18	TRBJ2-1	TRBD2	CASSPPGSGKPLEQFF
TRBV5-1	TRBJ2-1	TRBD1	CASSSVGTGELF
TRBV6-1	TRBJ1-2	TRBD1	CASSEDRGLNYGYTF
TRBV28	TRBJ2-5	NA	CASSPWLGGGTQETQYF
TRBV19	TRBJ1-4	TRBD1	CASSTQRGTGAEKLFF
TRBV9	TRBJ2-1	TRBD2	CASSTTPGGSSYNEQFF
TRBV6-5	TRBJ1-6	TRBD1	CASSYSNRGNSPLHF
TRBV4-1	TRBJ2-7	TRBD2	CASSQEEAGGVYEQYF
TRBV28	TRBJ2-7	NA	CASRLGGSRNYEQYF
TRBV7-8	TRBJ1-2	NA	CASSQSRLLAGYTPDGYTF
TRBV4-1	TRBJ1-1	NA	CASSLTENTEAFF
TRBV7-9	TRBJ1-2	NA	CASSQDSGYTF
TRBV7-3	TRBJ2-1	TRBD2	CASSRKGGLAEGNEQFF
TRBV19	NA	TRBD2	CASSIASSGSYEQYF
TRBV7-2	TRBJ2-2	NA	CASSRERMQGIAGELFF
TRBV5-4	TRBJ1-2	NA	CASSLQQTDYGYTF
TRBV9	TRBJ1-2	NA	CASSDHRDAYTF
TRBV6-5	TRBJ2-2	TRBD2	CASRMRLAGPRELFF
TRBV19	TRBJ1-6	TRBD1	CASGRQGLDNSPLHF
TRBV10-3	TRBJ2-1	NA	CAIRGSSQTEQFF
TRBV11-2	TRBJ1-2	TRBD1	CASSLEGQGHYGYTF
TRBV5-4	TRBJ2-7	NA	CASSLRGGSYEQYF
TRBV27	TRBJ2-7	TRBD2	CASSLSGGGESSYEQYF
TRBV28	TRBJ1-4	NA	CASSFYGERGNEKLFF
TRBV19	TRBJ1-5	TRBD1	CASSITGQGAQPQHF
TRBV9	TRBJ2-7	NA	CASSVEGGSEQYF
TRBV7-2	TRBJ2-1	TRBD2	CASSPGLAANEQFF
TRBV4-1	TRBJ2-7	TRBD2	CASSQRVERESYEQYF
TRBV6-1	TRBJ2-7	TRBD2	CASREGLAGSYEQYF
TRBV18	TRBJ1-1	NA	CASSPLDSEAFF
TRBV5-1	TRBJ2-7	TRBD2	CASSLFLAGGGEQYF
TRBV6-6	TRBJ1-1	NA	CASSYAQRNTEAFF
TRBV9	TRBJ1-4	NA	CASSGGRTGEKLFF
TRBV7-2	TRBJ1-1	NA	CASSLAYGNTEAFF
TRBV29-1	TRBJ2-3	TRBD2	CSVEGGEGLSDTQYF
TRBV29-1	TRBJ1-1	TRBD1	CSVEGTGTNEAFF
TRBV7-3	TRBJ1-1	NA	CASSFSPSNTEAFF
TRBV30	TRBJ2-3	TRBD2	CAWSVRSGRASAQYF
TRBV9	TRBJ2-3	TRBD2	CASSVGLAGFTDTQYF
TRBV2	TRBJ1-2	NA	CASSEALQANYGYTF
TRBV6-1	TRBJ1-2	NA	CASTRGGDDYGYTF
TRBV11-2	TRBJ1-1	NA	CASSLDRRNRNEAFF
TRBV5-1	TRBJ1-1	TRBD1	CASSLNLRGRTNTEAFF
TRBV18	TRBJ2-3	NA	CASSPIRTGSTDTQYF
TRBV6-1	TRBJ1-3	NA	CASSERSGNTIYF
TRBV7-9	TRBJ2-5	NA	CSSSKIRETQYF
TRBV28	TRBJ2-3	NA	CASRALEVWDTQYF
TRBV27	TRBJ2-1	NA	CASSSRGLVGNEQFF